This T cell receptor beta chain was documented in a study of CD8+ T cells in alopecia areata. For the study at large: It was oral tofacitinib, at 5 to 10 mg twice daily, that treated patients received. Points from the study as a whole: In patients, TCRs were shared less clearly than in mice, and HLA may possibly be involved.

Individuals with alopecia areata gave both lesional scalp punch biopsies and peripheral blood for collection. Sorting of PBMCs yielded the CD4+ and CD8+ T cells. In each case, RNA was isolated and then reverse transcribed into cDNA as the sequencing template. Produced via immunoSEQ multiplex PCR; TCRdb's table is partial and in-frame only. The sample includes about 120,000 clones, approximately 49% of them seen just once. This clone has a handful of counts. Its antigen is unidentified. The CDR3 totals 17 residues. Trimming removed 2 bases from V and 3 bases from J; junction bases left unmatched: 11. Per the germline V gene, CDR1 is SGHDT and CDR2 is YYEEEE.

This TCR was recovered from a human donor with alopecia areata. The V call is TRBV5-6, the J call TRBJ1-5; 7 bases align to TRBD1. The material was CD8+ T cells sorted from blood, obtained at week 0. The CDR3 DNA sequence: TGTGCCAGCAGCTTACAAGGACAGGTGATAATCAATCAGCCCCAGCATTTT. Amino acid sequence: CASSLQGQVIINQPQHF.